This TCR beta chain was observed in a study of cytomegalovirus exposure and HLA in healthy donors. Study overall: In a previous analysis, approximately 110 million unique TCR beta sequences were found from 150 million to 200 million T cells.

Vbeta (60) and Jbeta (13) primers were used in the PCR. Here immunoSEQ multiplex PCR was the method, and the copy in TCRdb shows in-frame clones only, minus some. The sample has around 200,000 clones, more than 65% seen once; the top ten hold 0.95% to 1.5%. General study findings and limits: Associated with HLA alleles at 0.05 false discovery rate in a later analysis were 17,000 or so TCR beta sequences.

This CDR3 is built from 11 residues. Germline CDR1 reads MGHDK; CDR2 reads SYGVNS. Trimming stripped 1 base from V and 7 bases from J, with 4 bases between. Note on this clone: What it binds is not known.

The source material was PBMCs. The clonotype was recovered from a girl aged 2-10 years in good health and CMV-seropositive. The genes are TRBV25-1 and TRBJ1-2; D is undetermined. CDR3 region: CASSESVGYTF. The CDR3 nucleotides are TGTGCCAGCAGTGAATCAGTTGGCTACACCTTC.